These 16 T cell receptor beta chains share one sample of origin, sequenced in a study of control samples from healthy donors and cancer patients (dated by TCRdb to 2020 to 2021). Library method: the immunoSEQ multiplex PCR assay. TCRdb mirrors the immuneACCESS table, restricted to in-frame sequences. Some clones are absent from its copies; in checked studies, under half trace to an unresolved V gene, and the reason for the others is unknown. The sample includes approximately 170,000 clones, with roughly 93% observed a single time. The ten largest clonotypes hold roughly 3.9% of the sample. Specimen: blood. These receptors came from a woman aged 60 to 75 in good health.

This clone was seen a handful of times. The V gene is TRBV11-1, the J gene TRBJ2-2, with 7 bases that match TRBD1. V shed 6 bases and J 6 bases; nucleotides not matched to a gene: 4. Looked up from germline, CDR1 is SGHAT and CDR2 is FQDESV (reference sequence). This CDR3 comprises 13 residues. The CDR3 DNA reads as TGTGCCAGCAGGATACAGGGGTCCGGGGAGCTGTTTTTT. It translates to CASRIQGSGELFF.

This chain links TRBV6-6 with TRBJ2-7; D unresolved. The germline V gene has CDR1 MNHNY and CDR2 SVGAGI (reference sequence). The V and J ends lost 0 bases and 3 bases respectively, with 15 bases between them. The CDR3 is 16 amino acids. CDR3 residues: CASSYSPRAAHYEQYF. The CDR3 DNA follows: TGTGCCAGCAGTTACTCCCCAAGGGCAGCCCACTACGAGCAGTACTTC.

The chain joins TRBV11-2 to TRBJ2-3; D ambiguous. Germline values: CDR1 SGHAT, CDR2 FQNNGV. The CDR3 is 14 amino acids. The ends were cut back, 0 bases at V and 4 bases at J, with 8 bases in the middle. The DNA for the CDR3 is TGTGCCAGCAGCTTAGATCTGGCCTCAGATACGCAGTATTTT. Its translation: CASSLDLASDTQYF.

The chain is built from TRBV19 and TRBJ1-6; 8 bases match TRBD1. Germline V CDR1 and CDR2: LNHDA, SQIVND (reference sequence). V shed 5 bases, J shed 5 bases, and the junction held 2 bases outside the gene matches. The CDR3 extends over 14 amino acids. CDR3 region: CASSPGQDNSPLHF. The CDR3 DNA is TGTGCCAGTAGTCCGGGACAGGATAATTCACCCCTCCACTTT.

The chain has TRBV4-3 and TRBJ1-2, with D possibly TRBD1 on 5 matching bases. V gave up 0 bases and J gave up 0 bases, with 8 bases separating them. The CDR3 extends over 15 amino acids. The germline gives CDR1 LGHNA, CDR2 YSLEER. The CDR3 is CASSQERGPNYGYTF. CDR3 DNA: TGCGCCAGCAGCCAAGAGAGGGGTCCTAACTATGGCTACACCTTC.

The gene calls are TRBV6-6 and TRBJ1-1; D not resolved. The germline V gene encodes CDR1 MNHNY and CDR2 SVGAGI (reference sequence). Trimming pared 0 bases from V and 10 bases from J, leaving 12 bases between. CDR3 size: 13 residues. CDR3 nucleotide sequence: TGTGCCAGCAGTTACTCGAACCCGGCAGGAGCTTTCTTT. Protein product: CASSYSNPAGAFF.

CDR3 residues: CASSFTGGNEKLFF. In DNA, the CDR3 is TGTGCCAGCAGCTTTACAGGGGGTAATGAAAAACTGTTTTTT. The chain couples TRBV7-9 to TRBJ1-4; 8 bases map to TRBD1. Losses at the gene ends were 3 bases for V and 4 bases for J; bases not matched to a gene: 1. The length of the CDR3 is 14 residues. CDR1 and CDR2 (germline): SEHNR, FQNEAQ (reference sequence).

The chain links TRBV7-8 to TRBJ1-4; 8 positions match TRBD1. CDR3 length equals 14 residues. J gave up 8 bases and V 5 bases, and 7 bases lay outside the gene matches. Germline values: CDR1 SGHVS, CDR2 FQNEAQ. CDR3 nucleotides: TGTGCCAGCAGCGCGGACAGGGTTTCAGAAAAACTGTTTTTT. It translates to CASSADRVSEKLFF.

The CDR3 reads CASSQDGGGGSTDTQYF. The CDR3, as DNA: TGTGCCAGCAGCCAAGACGGGGGCGGGGGGAGCACAGATACGCAGTATTTT. The chain recombines TRBV4-2 with TRBJ2-3; TRBD2 matches at 8 bases. There are 17 residues in the CDR3. Germline V CDR1 and CDR2: LGHNA, YNFKEQ. V shed 0 bases, J shed 0 bases, and the junction held 5 bases outside the gene matches.

V and J are TRBV5-4 and TRBJ1-3; D gene uncertain. In germline, CDR1 is SGHNT, CDR2 YYREEE (reference sequence). With 1 base removed from V and 4 bases from J, the gap between germline ends came to 3 bases. The CDR3 extends over 12 amino acids. CDR3 in amino acids: CASSLQGNTIYF. CDR3 nucleotides: TGTGCCAGCAGCTTGCAGGGAAACACCATATATTTT. The variable domain in full, with the rest retrieved from reference TRBV5-4 and TRBJ1-3, is ETGVTQSPTHLIKTRGQQVTLRCSSQSGHNTVSWYQQALGQGPQFIFQYYREEENGRGNFPPRFSGLQFPNYSSELNVNALELDDSALYLCASSLQGNTIYFGEGSWLTVV.

The J gene is TRBJ1-2, the V gene TRBV29-1; no definite D call. The germline V and J ends were trimmed by 3 bases and 4 bases, with 9 bases remaining between them. The CDR3 is 12 amino acids. The germline CDR1 and CDR2 sequences are SQVTM and ANQGSEA. The CDR3 nucleotides are TGCAGCGTTGATGCGGGTGGCTATGGCTACACCTTC. Protein product: CSVDAGGYGYTF.

The chain carries TRBV7-2 and TRBJ1-5; D unresolved. Germline V gene lookup returns CDR1 SGHTA and CDR2 FQGNSA. Trimming took 4 bases from V and 5 from J, leaving 9 bases between them. The CDR3 has 13 residues. CDR3 sequence reads: CASSSRTDQPQHF. The CDR3, as DNA: TGTGCCAGCAGCTCCCGGACCGATCAGCCCCAGCATTTT.

This chain joins TRBV30 and TRBJ1-1; TRBD1 aligns across 9 bases. The V gene end was trimmed by 8 bases and the J gene end by 6 bases; junction bases not matched to a gene: 7. This CDR3 contains 12 residues. Germline V CDR1 and CDR2: GTSNPN, SVGIG (reference sequence). The CDR3 reads CAVTGGGPEAFF. CDR3 sequence (DNA): TGTGCCGTTACAGGGGGCGGCCCTGAAGCTTTCTTT.

CDR3 bases: TGTGCGAGAGGAGGAAACACTGAAGCTTTCTTT. This sequence encodes CARGGNTEAFF. This chain uses TRBV5-6 with TRBJ1-1; D ambiguous. Germline V gene data show CDR1 as SGHDT and CDR2 as YYEEEE. The length of the CDR3 is 11 residues.

This chain connects TRBV7-9 to TRBJ1-5, with D uncertain. The CDR3 runs 17 residues. In germline, CDR1 is SEHNR, CDR2 FQNEAQ (reference sequence). V lost 3 bases, J lost 0 bases, and 15 bases lay in between. The CDR3 here is CASSLVGAADSNQPQHF. The CDR3 bases are TGTGCCAGCAGCTTGGTTGGAGCAGCCGATAGCAATCAGCCCCAGCATTTT. The variable domain in full, with the rest retrieved from reference TRBV7-9 and TRBJ1-5, is DTGVSQNPRHKITKRGQNVTFRCDPISEHNRLYWYRQTLGQGPEFLTYFQNEAQLEKSRLLSDRFSAERPKGSFSTLEIQRTEQGDSAMYLCASSLVGAADSNQPQHFGDGTRLSIL.

This clone was recorded only once. This chain uses TRBV7-9 with TRBJ1-6, with D possibly being TRBD1 (5 bases). Germline V gene data show CDR1 as SEHNR and CDR2 as FQNEAQ (reference sequence). The CDR3 consists of 17 residues. V was cut by 5 bases and J by 5 bases, with 19 bases left in between. The DNA of the CDR3 is TGTGCCAGCAGCCATGACAGCCCCAGCAATAATAATTCACCCCTCCACTTT. Protein: CASSHDSPSNNNSPLHF.